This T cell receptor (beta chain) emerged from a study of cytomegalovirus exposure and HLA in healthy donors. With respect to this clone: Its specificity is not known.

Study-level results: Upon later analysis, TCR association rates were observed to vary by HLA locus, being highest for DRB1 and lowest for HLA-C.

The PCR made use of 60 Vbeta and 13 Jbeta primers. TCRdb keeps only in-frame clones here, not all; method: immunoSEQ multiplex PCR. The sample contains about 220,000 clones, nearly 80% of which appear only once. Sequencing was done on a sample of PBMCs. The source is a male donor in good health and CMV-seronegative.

This chain's CDR3 is CASSLEVLPAGGADTQYF. The CDR3 coding sequence is TGCGCCAGCAGCTTGGAAGTTCTGCCCGCGGGAGGGGCAGATACGCAGTATTTT. The chain employs TRBV5-1 and TRBJ2-3; TRBD2 agrees at 9 bases. This CDR3 contains 18 residues. The V segment lost 0 bases and the J segment 4 bases; nucleotides outside the gene matches: 12. The germline gives CDR1 SGHRS, CDR2 YFSETQ.